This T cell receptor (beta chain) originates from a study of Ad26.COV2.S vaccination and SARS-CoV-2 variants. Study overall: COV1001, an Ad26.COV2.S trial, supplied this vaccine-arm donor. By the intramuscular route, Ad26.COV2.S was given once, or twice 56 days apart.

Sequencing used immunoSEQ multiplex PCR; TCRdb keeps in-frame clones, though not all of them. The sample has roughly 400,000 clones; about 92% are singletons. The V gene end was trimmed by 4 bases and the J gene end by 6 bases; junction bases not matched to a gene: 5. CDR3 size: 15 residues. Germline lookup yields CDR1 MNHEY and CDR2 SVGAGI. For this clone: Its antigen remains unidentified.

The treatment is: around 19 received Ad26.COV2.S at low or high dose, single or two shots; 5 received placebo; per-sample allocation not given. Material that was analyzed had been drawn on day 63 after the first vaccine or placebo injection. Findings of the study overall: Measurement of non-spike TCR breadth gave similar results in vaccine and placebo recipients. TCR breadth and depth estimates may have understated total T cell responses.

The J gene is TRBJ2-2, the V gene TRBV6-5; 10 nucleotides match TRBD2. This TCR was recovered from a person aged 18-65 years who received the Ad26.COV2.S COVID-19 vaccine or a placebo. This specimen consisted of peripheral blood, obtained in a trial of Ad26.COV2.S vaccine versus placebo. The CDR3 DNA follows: TGTGCCAGCAGTTCCCGACTAGCGGGCCCCGGGGAGCTGTTTTTT. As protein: CASSSRLAGPGELFF.